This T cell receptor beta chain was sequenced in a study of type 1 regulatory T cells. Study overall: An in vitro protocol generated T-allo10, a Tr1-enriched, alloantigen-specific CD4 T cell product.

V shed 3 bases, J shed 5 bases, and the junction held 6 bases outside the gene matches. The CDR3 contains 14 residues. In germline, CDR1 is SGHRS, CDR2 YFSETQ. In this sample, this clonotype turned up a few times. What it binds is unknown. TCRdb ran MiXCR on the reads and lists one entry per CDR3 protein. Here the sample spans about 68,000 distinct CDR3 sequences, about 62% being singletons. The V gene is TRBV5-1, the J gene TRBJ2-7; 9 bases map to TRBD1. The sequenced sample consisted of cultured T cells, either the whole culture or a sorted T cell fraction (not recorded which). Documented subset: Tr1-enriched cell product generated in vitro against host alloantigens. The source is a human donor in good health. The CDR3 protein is CASSWGQGEDEQYF. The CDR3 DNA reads TGCGCCAGCAGCTGGGGACAGGGCGAAGACGAGCAGTACTTC.